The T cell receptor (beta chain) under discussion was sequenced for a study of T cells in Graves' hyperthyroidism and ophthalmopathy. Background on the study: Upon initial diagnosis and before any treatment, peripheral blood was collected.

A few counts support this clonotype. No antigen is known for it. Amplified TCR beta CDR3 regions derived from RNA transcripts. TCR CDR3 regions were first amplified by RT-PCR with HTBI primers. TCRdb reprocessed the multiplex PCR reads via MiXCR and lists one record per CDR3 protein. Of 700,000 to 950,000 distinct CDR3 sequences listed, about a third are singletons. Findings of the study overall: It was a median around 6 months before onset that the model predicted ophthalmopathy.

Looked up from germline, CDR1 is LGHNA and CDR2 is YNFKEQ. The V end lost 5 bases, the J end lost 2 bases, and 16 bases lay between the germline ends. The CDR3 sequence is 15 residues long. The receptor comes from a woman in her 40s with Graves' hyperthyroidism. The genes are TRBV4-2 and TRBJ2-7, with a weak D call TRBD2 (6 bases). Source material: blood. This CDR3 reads CASSLGGPSPYEQYF. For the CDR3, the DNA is TGTGCCAGCAGCTTGGGGGGTCCCAGTCCCTACGAGCAGTACTTC.